This T cell receptor beta chain was sequenced in a study of blood T cells in healthy people across ages. Overall study: Every two T cells gave about one barcoded beta molecule via template switching.

Then a second PCR, running about 6 to 11 cycles, was carried out with a sample-barcoded 5' primer and a J-beta primer mix. A tag from a template-switch adaptor with 12 random nucleotides marked each cDNA molecule. TCRdb analysed the 5' RACE reads with MiXCR anew, one entry per CDR3 protein. The table includes 550,000 to 750,000 distinct CDR3 sequences, under 25% detected once. The CDR3 loop spans 13 amino acids. Trimming removed 2 bases from V and 4 bases from J, with 8 bases in between. Each donor gave 9 to 10 milliliters of peripheral blood. There are many counts of this clonotype. This sequence joins TRBV12-3 or TRBV12-4 and TRBJ2-5; a weak D match, TRBD1 (6 bases). This clonotype was sampled from a man aged 65 to 79 in good health. The sample taken for sequencing was blood. CDR3 sequence (DNA): TGTGCCAGCAGTTTAAACAGGGTAGAGACCCAGTACTTC. It translates to CASSLNRVETQYF.